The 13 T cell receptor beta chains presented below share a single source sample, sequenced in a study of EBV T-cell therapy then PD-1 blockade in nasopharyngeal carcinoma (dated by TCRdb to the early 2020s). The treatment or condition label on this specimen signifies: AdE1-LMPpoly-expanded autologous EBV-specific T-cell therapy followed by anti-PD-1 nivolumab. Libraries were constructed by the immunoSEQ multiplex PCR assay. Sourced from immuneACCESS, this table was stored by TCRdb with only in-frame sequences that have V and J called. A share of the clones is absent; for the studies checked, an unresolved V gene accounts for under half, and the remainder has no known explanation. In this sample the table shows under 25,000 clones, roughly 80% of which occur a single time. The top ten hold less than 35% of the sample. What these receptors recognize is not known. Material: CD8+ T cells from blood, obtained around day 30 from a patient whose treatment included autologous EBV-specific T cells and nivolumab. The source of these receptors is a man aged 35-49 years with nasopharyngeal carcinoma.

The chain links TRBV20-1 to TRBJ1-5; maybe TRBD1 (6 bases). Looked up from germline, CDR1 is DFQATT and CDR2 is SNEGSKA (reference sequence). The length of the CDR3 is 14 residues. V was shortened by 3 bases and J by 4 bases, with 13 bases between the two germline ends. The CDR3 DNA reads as TGCAGTGCTAGTCCAGAAGGGGGTAATCAGCCCCAGCATTTT. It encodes CSASPEGGNQPQHF.

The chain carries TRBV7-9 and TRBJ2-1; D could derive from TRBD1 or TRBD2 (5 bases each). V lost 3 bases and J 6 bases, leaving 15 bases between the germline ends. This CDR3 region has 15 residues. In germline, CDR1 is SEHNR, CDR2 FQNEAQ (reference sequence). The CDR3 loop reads CASSFLVSGPNEQFF. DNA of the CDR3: TGTGCCAGCAGCTTTCTCGTCTCGGGGCCCAATGAGCAGTTCTTC.

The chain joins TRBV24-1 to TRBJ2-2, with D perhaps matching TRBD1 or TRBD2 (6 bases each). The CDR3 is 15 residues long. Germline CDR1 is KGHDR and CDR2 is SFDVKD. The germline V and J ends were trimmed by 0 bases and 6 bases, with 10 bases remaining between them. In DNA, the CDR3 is TGTGCCACCAGTGATTTGAAGGGGGGACCCGGGGAGCTGTTTTTT. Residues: CATSDLKGGPGELFF.

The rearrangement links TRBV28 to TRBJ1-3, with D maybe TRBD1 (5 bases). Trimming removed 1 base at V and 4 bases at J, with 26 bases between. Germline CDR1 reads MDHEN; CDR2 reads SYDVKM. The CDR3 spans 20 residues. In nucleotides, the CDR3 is TGTGCCAGCAGTTTATATGGGACGGTTTCAAGTGTCTCTTACGGAAACACCATATATTTT. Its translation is CASSLYGTVSSVSYGNTIYF.

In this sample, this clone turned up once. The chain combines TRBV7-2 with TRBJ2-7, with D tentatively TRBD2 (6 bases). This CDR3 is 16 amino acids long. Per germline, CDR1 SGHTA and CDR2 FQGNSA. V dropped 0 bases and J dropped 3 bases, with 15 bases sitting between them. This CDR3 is CASSLAHRAGYYEQYF. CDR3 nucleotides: TGTGCCAGCAGCTTAGCGCATCGAGCGGGCTACTACGAGCAGTACTTC.

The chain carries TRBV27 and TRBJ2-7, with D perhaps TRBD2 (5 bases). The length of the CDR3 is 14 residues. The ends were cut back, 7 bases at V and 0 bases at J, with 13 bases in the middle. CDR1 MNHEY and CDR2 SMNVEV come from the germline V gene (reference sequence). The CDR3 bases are TGTGCCAGCACCCGGGGTCCGGGCTCCTACGAGCAGTACTTC. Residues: CASTRGPGSYEQYF.

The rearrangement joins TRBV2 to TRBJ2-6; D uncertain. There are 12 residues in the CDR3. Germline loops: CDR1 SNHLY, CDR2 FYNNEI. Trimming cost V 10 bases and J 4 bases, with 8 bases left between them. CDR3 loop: CATVPGANVLTF. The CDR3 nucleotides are TGTGCCACCGTACCCGGGGCCAACGTCCTGACTTTC.

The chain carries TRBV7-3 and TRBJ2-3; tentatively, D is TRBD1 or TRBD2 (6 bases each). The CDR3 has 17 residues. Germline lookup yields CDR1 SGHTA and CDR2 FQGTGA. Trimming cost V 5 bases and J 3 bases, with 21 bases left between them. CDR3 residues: CASSPPARGPVTDTQYF. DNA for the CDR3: TGTGCCAGCAGCCCCCCGGCTCGGGGGCCGGTTACAGATACGCAGTATTTT. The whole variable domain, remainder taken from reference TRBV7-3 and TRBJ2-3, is GAGVSQTPSNKVTEKGKYVELRCDPISGHTALYWYRQSLGQGPEFLIYFQGTGAADDSGLPNDRFFAVRPEGSVSTLKIQRTERGDSAVYLCASSPPARGPVTDTQYFGPGTRLTVL.

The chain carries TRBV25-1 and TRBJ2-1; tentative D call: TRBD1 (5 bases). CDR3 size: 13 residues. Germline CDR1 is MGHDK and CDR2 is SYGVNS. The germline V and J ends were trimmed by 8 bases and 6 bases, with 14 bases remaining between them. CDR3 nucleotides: TGTGCCAGCTCCCGCACAGGTGTCAATGAGCAGTTCTTC. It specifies CASSRTGVNEQFF.

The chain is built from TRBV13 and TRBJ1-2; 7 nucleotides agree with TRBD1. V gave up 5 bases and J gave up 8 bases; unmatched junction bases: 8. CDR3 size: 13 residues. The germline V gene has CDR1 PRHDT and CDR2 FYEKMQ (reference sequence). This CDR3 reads CASSQEGARGYTF. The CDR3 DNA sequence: TGTGCCAGCAGCCAAGAGGGGGCTCGAGGCTACACCTTC.

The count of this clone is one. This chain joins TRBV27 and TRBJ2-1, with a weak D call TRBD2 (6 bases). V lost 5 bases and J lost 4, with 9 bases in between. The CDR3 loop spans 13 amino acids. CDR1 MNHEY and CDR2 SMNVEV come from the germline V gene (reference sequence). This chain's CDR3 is CASSIAGYNEQFF. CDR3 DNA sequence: TGTGCCAGCAGTATCGCGGGGTACAATGAGCAGTTCTTC.

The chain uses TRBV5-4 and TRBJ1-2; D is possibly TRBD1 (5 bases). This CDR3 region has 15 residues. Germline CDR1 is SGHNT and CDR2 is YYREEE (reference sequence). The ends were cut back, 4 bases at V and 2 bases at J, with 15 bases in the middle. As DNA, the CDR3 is TGTGCCAGCAGCCCCGGGGTGGCAGGGAACTATGGCTACACCTTC. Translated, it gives CASSPGVAGNYGYTF. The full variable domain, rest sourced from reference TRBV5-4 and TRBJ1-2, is ETGVTQSPTHLIKTRGQQVTLRCSSQSGHNTVSWYQQALGQGPQFIFQYYREEENGRGNFPPRFSGLQFPNYSSELNVNALELDDSALYLCASSPGVAGNYGYTFGSGTRLTVV.

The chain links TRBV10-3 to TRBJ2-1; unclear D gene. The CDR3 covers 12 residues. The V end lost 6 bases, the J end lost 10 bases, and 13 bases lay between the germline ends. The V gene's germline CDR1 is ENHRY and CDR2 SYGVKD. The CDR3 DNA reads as TGTGCCATCAGCGGGCCTTCAGGAGAGCAGTTCTTC. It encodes CAISGPSGEQFF.